Following are 14 T cell receptor beta chains from one sample sequenced in a study of T cell clonality in common variable immunodeficiency. Study-level points and caveats: Reportedly, TCR beta sequences from common variable immunodeficiency showed fewer deletions and N-nucleotide insertions.

These TCRs' antigens remain unknown. Some clones are missing from TCRdb's copy, which holds only in-frame ones; the method was immunoSEQ multiplex PCR. This sample shows about 28,000 clones and no singletons; roughly 3% rests with the ten largest. Sequenced input: peripheral blood mononuclear cells. The receptors come from a human donor with common variable immunodeficiency.

This clone was observed a handful of times. The read ends 3 residues before the CDR3 terminus; that terminus is restored from the germline J gene. V usage is TRBV7-3 and J usage is TRBJ1-1; D remains unclear. The germline CDR1 and CDR2 sequences are SGHTA and FQGTGA. V gave up 5 bases and J gave up 1 base, with 14 bases separating them. CDR3 length: 15 amino acids. This CDR3 is CASSQNPGRNTEAFF. Partial CDR3 DNA: TGTGCCAGCAGCCAAAACCCGGGGAGGAACACTGAA.

The sample holds a few counts of this clone. The sequence runs out 3 residues before the end of the CDR3; the remainder is reconstructed from the germline J gene. The J gene is TRBJ2-5, the V gene TRBV18, with TRBD2 identical over 11 bases. V lost 0 bases, J lost 2 bases, and 5 bases stayed unmatched. Germline lookup yields CDR1 KGHSH and CDR2 LQKENI. CDR3 length equals 17 residues. CDR3 sequence: CASSPPPGLAVQETQYF. Incomplete CDR3 DNA: TGTGCCAGCTCACCACCCCCGGGACTAGCGGTGCAAGAGACC. The full variable domain, rest sourced from reference TRBV18 and TRBJ2-5, is NAGVMQNPRHLVRRRGQEARLRCSPMKGHSHVYWYRQLPEEGLKFMVYLQKENIIDESGMPKERFSAEFPKEGPSILRIQQVVRGDSAAYFCASSPPPGLAVQETQYFGPGTRLLVL.

About this clone: The CDR3 is cut off 3 residues early in the read; its end comes from the germline J gene. The chain couples TRBV2 to TRBJ2-3; TRBD2 agrees at 8 bases. This CDR3 spans 18 amino acids. Looked up from germline, CDR1 is SNHLY and CDR2 is FYNNEI. The V segment lost 0 bases and the J segment 0 bases; nucleotides outside the gene matches: 8. CDR3 bases read: TGTGCCAGCAGTGAAGCGGTTGGCGGGGGGAGGAGCACAGATACG. Translated, it gives CASSEAVGGGRSTDT. The whole CDR3 protein reads CASSEAVGGGRSTDTQYF.

This clone was detected a few times. CDR3 DNA, as far as it was read: TGTGCCAGTAGTATGCCAACAGGGATCCCAGATACG. The encoded protein is CASSMPTGIPDT. The full CDR3 protein reads CASSMPTGIPDTQYF. The chain employs TRBV19 and TRBJ2-3; D perhaps matches TRBD1 (6 bases). The DNA ends 3 residues before the CDR3 does, and the rest of the CDR3 is filled in from the germline J gene. This CDR3 has 15 amino acids. V was shortened by 3 bases and J by 4 bases, with 14 bases between the two germline ends. Germline V gene data show CDR1 as LNHDA and CDR2 as SQIVND (reference sequence).

This clone was counted many times. The sequenced fragment ends 3 residues before the CDR3 boundary, so the rest is inferred from the germline J gene. This rearrangement joins TRBV23-1 to TRBJ2-6, with 8 bases that match TRBD1. TRBV23-1 is an ORF for which the function is uncertain. The CDR3 is 18 residues long. V was pared by 2 bases and J by 3 bases, with 9 bases of the junction left unmatched. CDR3: CASSQPDREKGGANVLTF. The part of the CDR3 DNA that was read is TGCGCCAGCAGTCAACCGGACAGGGAAAAGGGTGGGGCCAACGTC.

The CDR3 reads CAWSAGFGTEAFF. The covered CDR3 bases are TGTGCCTGGAGTGCAGGGTTTGGCACTGAA. The V gene is TRBV30, the J gene TRBJ1-1; a weak D match, TRBD1 (5 bases). The read comes to an end 3 residues before the CDR3 does, leaving the germline J gene to fill in the end. This CDR3 is 13 amino acids long. Trimming left V 1 base short and J 4 bases short, with 10 bases between. Germline V gene data show CDR1 as GTSNPN and CDR2 as SVGIG (reference sequence).

This clone was seen only a few times. The sequenced fragment ends 3 residues before the CDR3 boundary, so the rest is inferred from the germline J gene. The V call is TRBV7-8, the J call TRBJ2-2, with 10 bases fitting TRBD1. The CDR3 length is 14 residues. Germline CDR1 reads SGHVS; CDR2 reads FQNEAQ. The trim removed 4 bases at V and 6 bases at J, leaving 2 bases unmatched. The CDR3 DNA, read in part, is TGTGCCAGCAGCTGGACAGGGGGGGCCGGGGAG. Protein: CASSWTGGAGE. The whole CDR3 protein reads CASSWTGGAGELFF.

With respect to this clone: From the germline J gene comes the end of the CDR3, since the read stops 3 residues before it. This rearrangement joins TRBV7-8 to TRBJ1-5, with a possible D match to TRBD1 (6 bases). The germline V and J ends were trimmed by 4 bases and 3 bases, with 13 bases remaining between them. The germline CDR1 and CDR2 sequences are SGHVS and FQNEAQ. CDR3 length equals 15 residues. The CDR3 DNA, read in part, is TGTGCCAGCAGCTACGACCCAGGGGACAATCAGCCC. Encoded protein: CASSYDPGDNQP. The full CDR3 reads CASSYDPGDNQPQHF.

Comment on this clone: The read is 3 residues too short to cover the CDR3 end, so that end is filled in from the germline J gene. The chain recombines TRBV10-2 with TRBJ2-1; 7 bases fit TRBD1. This CDR3 spans 16 amino acids. V lost 7 bases, J lost 4 bases, and 13 bases stayed unmatched. The germline gives CDR1 WSHSY, CDR2 SAAADI. Here the CDR3 reads CASTTKSDRTYNEQFF. The CDR3 DNA, read in part, is TGCGCCAGCACCACCAAGTCGGACAGGACGTACAATGAG.

This clone was found many times. The read ends 3 residues early relative to the CDR3; the germline J gene fills the gap. This chain uses TRBV4-2 with TRBJ1-1; D gene uncertain. The CDR3 is 14 residues long. The germline V gene has CDR1 LGHNA and CDR2 YNFKEQ. This CDR3 is CASSQDETVSKAFF. CDR3 bases read: TGTGCCAGCAGCCAAGATGAAACAGTCTCTAAA.

This clone was detected ten times or more. The observed sequence ends 3 residues before the CDR3 terminus, with the missing tail filled in from the germline J gene. The chain is built from TRBV11-3 and TRBJ2-6; no clear D. Germline V gene lookup returns CDR1 SGHNT and CDR2 YENEEA. The V end lost 5 bases, the J end lost 0 bases, and 5 bases lay between the germline ends. The length of the CDR3 is 14 residues. CDR3 DNA (partial): TGTGCCAGCAGCCCCAGCTCTGGGGCCAACGTC. This gives the protein CASSPSSGANV. The CDR3 in full is CASSPSSGANVLTF.

To note about this clone: The observed sequence ends 3 residues before the CDR3 terminus, with the missing tail filled in from the germline J gene. The chain combines TRBV7-9 with TRBJ2-1; 13 nucleotides align to TRBD2. V gave up 5 bases and J gave up 4 bases; unmatched junction bases: 2. The CDR3 sequence is 15 residues long. The V gene's germline CDR1 is SEHNR and CDR2 FQNEAQ (reference sequence). This CDR3 reads CASSPLAGGYNEQFF. CDR3 DNA, as far as it was read: TGTGCCAGCAGCCCACTAGCGGGGGGGTACAATGAG.

In the case of this clone: The sequenced fragment ends 3 residues before the CDR3 boundary, so the rest is inferred from the germline J gene. This chain links TRBV30 with TRBJ1-1; the D gene is possibly TRBD1 (6 bases). The CDR3 is 13 residues long. V was pared by 2 bases and J by 4 bases, with 11 bases between. Germline CDR1 GTSNPN, CDR2 SVGIG (reference sequence). CDR3 sequence: CAWSIQGSTEAFF. The DNA read from the CDR3 is TGTGCCTGGAGTATACAGGGAAGCACTGAA.

A note on this clone: The CDR3 end falls 3 residues outside the read, so it is completed with the germline J gene. The chain is built from TRBV7-2 and TRBJ1-4; perhaps TRBD1 as D (6 bases). Germline V gene sequence: CDR1 SGHTA, CDR2 FQGNSA. V dropped 5 bases and J dropped 2 bases, with 12 bases sitting between them. The CDR3 consists of 15 residues. Partial CDR3 DNA: TGTGCCAGCAGCCTCACAGGGTCCACTAATGAAAAA. Residues: CASSLTGSTNEK. The full CDR3 reads CASSLTGSTNEKLFF.